This T cell receptor beta chain was obtained from a study of blood T cell repertoires in COVID-19. Study-level background: T cells, B-cell-depleted T cells, or PBMCs supplied cDNA or gDNA.

Only in-frame clones appear in the TCRdb table, and some are missing; sequencing was by immunoSEQ multiplex PCR. In the table there are 150,000 to 200,000 clones, approximately 90% of which are singletons. This clone occurred once. The CDR3 has 17 amino acids. This sequence joins TRBV21-1 and TRBJ1-2; whether TRBD1, the table's D call, matches the DNA was not checked. TRBV21-1 is tagged as a pseudogene. Material: peripheral blood. This clonotype was sampled from a man aged 30-40 years with COVID-19, enrolled during active disease. The CDR3 bases are TGTGCCAGCACGGAAGACAGGATAGGGAGAAAAAACAATGGCTACACCTTC. Protein sequence: CASTEDRIGRKNNGYTF.